What follows describes a single T cell receptor beta chain. The antigen is undetermined. The source of the sample is a study of T-cell reconstitution after alpha-beta-depleted transplantation in children. The study, taken as a whole, reports: After transplant, at about two months, alpha-beta T cells were reportedly derived from several hundred expanded graft clones. T-cell counts and diversity were attributed mostly to newly produced T cells one year after transplant.

The library targeted TCRbeta and was prepared with unique molecular identifiers. TCRdb re-called the PCR reads with MiXCR, one entry per CDR3 protein. Of about 490,000 distinct CDR3 sequences in the sample, about 11% were seen once. This TCR came from a child under 10 years old with inherited bone marrow failure, due to receive a stem cell transplant. Specimen: PBMCs, collected before TCRalphabeta/CD19-depleted stem cell transplant.

CDR3 nucleotide sequence: TGTGCCAGCAGTTCTGGGAGTCAGACCCAGTACTTC. Translated, it gives CASSSGSQTQYF. The rearrangement joins TRBV12-3 or TRBV12-4 to TRBJ2-5, with D maybe TRBD2 (5 bases). The germline V and J ends were trimmed by 4 bases and 6 bases, with 9 bases remaining between them. This CDR3 has 12 amino acids.